A selection of T cell receptor beta chains follows, all from one sample in a study of response to subunit inactivated influenza vaccine. In TCRdb, the RT-PCR reads were re-called with MiXCR into one record per CDR3 protein. This sample carries about 580,000 distinct CDR3 sequences, 13% to 15% of them seen once, and the ten largest clones take over 8.5%. The sequenced sample was PBMCs from blood, obtained roughly 12 days after vaccination. The receptors were gathered from a man between 50 and 59 years old who received an inactivated influenza vaccine. The CDR3 runs from the conserved cysteine through the conserved F or W. A D gene is named only where the DNA matches it firmly. Expanded clones are given a class, and other clones once, few, many or no size at all.

j_call v_call d_call clone_size cdr3_aa cdr3_nt
TRBJ1-2 TRBV28 TRBD1 few CASSPGDRFSYGYTF TGTGCCAGCAGTCCCGGGGACAGGTTCAGCTATGGCTACACCTTC
TRBJ2-3 TRBV5-6 . few CATSPMKGSTDTQYF TGTGCCACAAGCCCCATGAAGGGGAGCACAGATACGCAGTATTTT
TRBJ2-1 TRBV12-3/TRBV12-4 TRBD2 . CASSPGTRNYNEQFF TGTGCCAGCAGCCCCGGGACTAGAAACTACAATGAGCAGTTCTTC
TRBJ1-6 TRBV9 TRBD1 . CASSRRGLSVDSPLHF TGTGCCAGCAGCCGAAGGGGGCTCTCAGTAGATTCACCCCTCCACTTT
TRBJ2-5 TRBV20-1 . . CSASPRDLVETQYF TGCAGTGCTAGCCCCCGGGACCTTGTGGAGACCCAGTACTTC
TRBJ2-3 TRBV14 . few CASTSNWTGLRRTDTQYF TGTGCCAGCACCTCTAACTGGACGGGACTTAGACGCACAGATACGCAGTATTTT
TRBJ2-3 TRBV7-9 . . CATNWDFTSTDTQYF TGTGCCACCAACTGGGATTTTACTAGCACAGATACGCAGTATTTT
TRBJ2-6 TRBV5-5 . . CAGSSGANVLTF TGTGCTGGGAGCTCTGGGGCCAACGTCCTGACTTTC
TRBJ1-1 TRBV4-1 . . CASSQARSVNTEAFF TGCGCCAGCAGCCAAGCCAGGAGTGTGAACACTGAAGCTTTCTTT
TRBJ2-7 TRBV28 TRBD1 . CASSFGTGGPPTYEQYF TGTGCCAGCAGTTTTGGGACAGGGGGACCCCCTACCTACGAGCAGTACTTC
TRBJ2-7 TRBV3-1 . . CASSQGRWISNYEQYF TGTGCCAGCAGCCAAGGGAGGTGGATCTCCAACTACGAGCAGTACTTC
TRBJ2-3 TRBV12-3/TRBV12-4 TRBD1 . CASSQGASGDTQYF TGTGCCAGCAGCCAGGGGGCATCAGGGGATACGCAGTATTTT
TRBJ1-1 TRBV7-2 . . CASSFRELTEAFF TGTGCCAGCAGCTTCAGGGAACTCACTGAAGCTTTCTTT
TRBJ2-7 TRBV6-1 TRBD2 . CASRVSSGGRGAYEQYF TGTGCCAGCAGGGTCAGCTCAGGCGGGAGAGGGGCCTACGAGCAGTACTTC
TRBJ2-1 TRBV6-2/TRBV6-3 TRBD2 few CASSPTLRLAGSPNEQFF TGTGCCAGCAGTCCCACCCTTCGACTAGCGGGGTCCCCTAATGAGCAGTTCTTC
TRBJ2-7 TRBV4-2 . . CASSQELTSLSSYEQYF TGTGCCAGCAGCCAAGAGTTGACTAGTCTGAGCTCCTACGAGCAGTACTTC
TRBJ2-2 TRBV5-1 . few CASSVRDYTGELFF TGCGCCAGCAGCGTTCGGGACTACACCGGGGAGCTGTTTTTT
TRBJ2-1 TRBV10-3 . . CAISARQGKEGSEQFF TGTGCCATCAGTGCAAGACAGGGTAAGGAGGGGAGTGAGCAGTTCTTC
TRBJ2-3 TRBV6-1 . few CASSESGTQYF TGTGCCAGCAGTGAATCGGGTACGCAGTATTTT
TRBJ1-6 TRBV25-1 . many CASSEYNSPNSPLHF TGTGCCAGCAGTGAATATAACAGCCCCAATTCACCCCTCCACTTT
TRBJ2-3 TRBV18 TRBD2 . CASSSYLAVGSNTQYF TGTGCCAGCTCATCGTATCTAGCGGTTGGGTCTAATACGCAGTATTTT
TRBJ2-5 TRBV12-3/TRBV12-4 TRBD2 few CASSTRSGGAGETQYF TGTGCCAGCAGTACCCGTAGCGGGGGGGCTGGTGAGACCCAGTACTTC
TRBJ2-7 TRBV27 . . CASRRRSGLFEQYF TGTGCCAGCAGAAGGAGAAGTGGTCTTTTCGAGCAGTACTTC
TRBJ2-5 TRBV18 TRBD1 few CASSPGQGQTQYF TGTGCCAGCTCACCAGGACAGGGCCAGACCCAGTACTTC
TRBJ1-5 TRBV7-8 . many CASIKSGRNQPQHF TGTGCCAGCATAAAATCGGGCAGGAATCAGCCCCAGCATTTT
TRBJ2-7 TRBV3-1 TRBD1 . CASSPGTEIGKQYF TGTGCCAGCAGCCCCGGGACAGAAATTGGAAAGCAGTACTTC
TRBJ2-7 TRBV18 . many CASSPREFSYEQYF TGTGCCAGCTCACCCCGCGAATTCTCCTACGAGCAGTACTTC
TRBJ2-1 TRBV7-7 . . CASSSGVSPGNEQFF TGTGCCAGCAGCTCGGGGGTTAGCCCGGGCAATGAGCAGTTCTTC
TRBJ2-3 TRBV5-1 TRBD2 many CASSRGGNSGAFTDTQYF TGCGCCAGCAGCCGGGGGGGGAATTCCGGGGCATTCACAGATACGCAGTATTTT
TRBJ2-4 TRBV10-3 . . CAISESGSGKNIQYF TGTGCCATCAGTGAGTCAGGGTCTGGCAAAAACATTCAGTACTTC
TRBJ2-7 TRBV6-1 TRBD2 . CASSDFSGGDYEQYF TGTGCCAGCAGTGACTTTAGCGGGGGGGACTACGAGCAGTACTTC
TRBJ1-1 TRBV28 TRBD1 many CASSPDRTFSEAFF TGTGCCAGCAGTCCGGACAGGACGTTCTCTGAAGCTTTCTTT
TRBJ1-1 TRBV20-1 . . CSAHKDGLNTEAFF TGCAGTGCCCATAAGGACGGATTGAACACTGAAGCTTTCTTT
TRBJ2-1 TRBV12-3/TRBV12-4 . few CASSFEALNEQFF TGTGCCAGCAGTTTTGAAGCACTCAATGAGCAGTTCTTC
TRBJ2-7 TRBV3-1 . few CASSQDASYEQYF TGTGCCAGCAGCCAAGATGCCTCCTACGAGCAGTACTTC
TRBJ2-1 TRBV5-1 TRBD1 many CASSPRIDRGHEQFF TGCGCCAGCAGCCCCCGGATTGACAGGGGGCATGAGCAGTTCTTC
TRBJ2-2 TRBV4-3 . few CASSQEVAGELFF TGCGCCAGCAGCCAAGAGGTGGCCGGGGAGCTGTTTTTT